This is a list of T cell receptor beta chains from one sample in a study of cytomegalovirus exposure and HLA in healthy donors. TCRdb's table, derived via immunoSEQ multiplex PCR, lists solely in-frame clones and lacks some. The listing records about 50,000 clones. The sequencing sample was made of PBMCs. These receptors all come from a woman aged 55-75 years in good health and CMV-seropositive. The CDR3 runs from the conserved cysteine through the conserved F or W. The D gene is left open where the match is weak.

j_call	v_call	d_call	cdr3_nt	cdr3_aa
TRBJ1-4	TRBV6-5	-	TGTGCCAGCAGCTCACCCAGACAGACTAATGAAAAACTGTTTTTT	CASSSPRQTNEKLFF
TRBJ2-2	TRBV7-9	-	TGTGCCAGCAGCCAGGTGGTCGGGAACACCGGGGAGCTGTTTTTT	CASSQVVGNTGELFF
TRBJ2-7	TRBV5-4	-	TGTGCCAGCAGCCCCGACGTAGCCTCCTACGAGCAGTACTTC	CASSPDVASYEQYF
TRBJ1-1	TRBV5-1	TRBD1	TGCGCCAGCAGCTTGGGGACAGGGGGAAACACTGAAGCTTTCTTT	CASSLGTGGNTEAFF
TRBJ1-2	TRBV4-2	-	TGTGCCAGCAGCCAACTCGGGGAAGGAACGGGGGGAGGCTACACCTTC	CASSQLGEGTGGGYTF
TRBJ2-7	TRBV2	TRBD1	TGTGCCAGCAGGGACCGGGACAGATCCCACGAGCAGTACTTC	CASRDRDRSHEQYF
TRBJ2-3	TRBV6-5	TRBD2	TGTGCCAGCATTCCGGGGGGGGGCACAGATACGCAGTATTTT	CASIPGGGTDTQYF
TRBJ1-6	TRBV6-1	TRBD1	TGTGCCAGCAGTGAAGGACAGGGGGCATCACCCCTCCACTTT	CASSEGQGASPLHF
TRBJ1-2	TRBV9	TRBD1	TGTGCCAGCACCCGAGAGGGGGCGAGTGGCTACACCTTC	CASTREGASGYTF
TRBJ2-7	TRBV2	TRBD1	TGTGCCAGCAGTGGGACAGGGGGCGAGCAGTACTTC	CASSGTGGEQYF
TRBJ2-7	TRBV6-5	-	TGTGCCAGCAGTGACCGTGCGGGAGAGCAGTACTTC	CASSDRAGEQYF
TRBJ2-7	TRBV6-1	-	TGTGCCAGCAGTGAAGCGGATGGACTAACGCATAGATACGAGCAGTACTTC	CASSEADGLTHRYEQYF
TRBJ2-3	TRBV2	TRBD1	TGTGCCAGCAGGAGGGACAGGGGGGGCACAGATACGCAGTATTTT	CASRRDRGGTDTQYF
TRBJ2-7	TRBV19	TRBD1	TGTGCCAGTAGCCACGGACAGGGGGTGGGGGAGCAGTACTTC	CASSHGQGVGEQYF
TRBJ2-2	TRBV18	-	TGTGCCAGCTCATACCAGGGGTTCGGGGAGCTGTTTTTT	CASSYQGFGELFF
TRBJ1-2	TRBV19	TRBD1	TGTGCCAGTAGAACGGGACAGGGGCCGCTTGGGGATGGCTACACCTTC	CASRTGQGPLGDGYTF
TRBJ2-7	TRBV27	TRBD2	TGTGCCAGCCAGGAAGCGGGGGGTGCCTACGAGCAGTACTTC	CASQEAGGAYEQYF
TRBJ2-2	TRBV25-1	TRBD2	TGTGCCAGCAGTCAAACTAGCGGGGGGAACACCGGGGAGCTGTTTTTT	CASSQTSGGNTGELFF
TRBJ1-1	TRBV5-1	-	TGCGCCAGCAGCTTGGCCGCGGGTTCCACTGAAGCTTTCTTT	CASSLAAGSTEAFF
TRBJ2-7	TRBV5-1	TRBD1	TGCGCCAGCAGCCCCCGGACAGGGGGTGAGCAGTACTTC	CASSPRTGGEQYF
TRBJ2-1	TRBV5-1	TRBD2	TGCGCCAGCAGTTTAACGACTAGCGGGGGAGGTGAGCAGTTCTTC	CASSLTTSGGGEQFF
TRBJ1-2	TRBV6-6	TRBD1	TGTGCCAGCAGTTCCCCGGGACAGGGCCATGGCTACACCTTC	CASSSPGQGHGYTF
TRBJ2-5	TRBV20-1	TRBD2	TGCAGTTTGGTGGGGGGGGAGACCCAGTACTTC	CSLVGGETQYF
TRBJ1-2	TRBV6-1	-	TGTGCCAGCAGTCAGGGTCTAGGGGATGGCTACACCTTC	CASSQGLGDGYTF
TRBJ2-2	TRBV19	TRBD1	TGTGCCAGTAACCCGGGACAGGGGAGCACCGGGGAGCTGTTTTTT	CASNPGQGSTGELFF
TRBJ2-7	TRBV5-4	TRBD1	TGTGCCAGCAGCTTGGTTCAGGGGGCACGTCTGGAGCAGTACTTC	CASSLVQGARLEQYF
TRBJ2-3	TRBV18	-	TGTGCCAGCTCACCACAATTACAAGGCACAGATAAGCAGTATTTT	CASSPQLQGTDKQYF
TRBJ1-5	TRBV2	-	TGTGCCAGCAGTGAAACAATCAATAGCAATCAGCCCCAGCATTTT	CASSETINSNQPQHF
TRBJ1-5	TRBV5-1	-	TGCGCCAGCAGAGGAGCTCAGCCCCAGCATTTT	CASRGAQPQHF
TRBJ1-6	TRBV10-3	-	TGTGCCATCAGTCCCGCGACCGGGAATTCACCCCTCCACTTT	CAISPATGNSPLHF
TRBJ1-4	TRBV2	TRBD1	TGTGCCAGCAGTCAGACAGGGACGGAGCAGGAAAAACTGTTTTTT	CASSQTGTEQEKLFF
TRBJ2-5	TRBV7-9	TRBD2	TGTGCCAGCAGCTGGGGAGGGAGGGAGACCCAGTACTTC	CASSWGGRETQYF
TRBJ1-4	TRBV6-1	-	TGTGCCAGCAGTGAATTATTGGAGGGAAAACTGTTTTTT	CASSELLEGKLFF
TRBJ1-4	TRBV20-1	-	TGCAGTGCCGAGCGCGGTGAAAAACTGTTTTTT	CSAERGEKLFF
TRBJ1-2	TRBV29-1	-	TGCAGCGTCCGGGGGGGGAACAACTATGGCTACACCTTC	CSVRGGNNYGYTF
TRBJ2-7	TRBV4-2	TRBD2	TGTGCCAGCAGCCAAGGGGACGGGACTAGCAGTTACGAGCAGTACTTC	CASSQGDGTSSYEQYF
TRBJ1-1	TRBV7-9	-	TGTGCCAGCAGCTTAATAGAGAACACTGAAGCTTTCTTT	CASSLIENTEAFF
TRBJ1-6	TRBV5-6	-	TGTGCCAGCAGCTTGGAGCTGGGGGCGACCTCACCCCTCCACTTT	CASSLELGATSPLHF
TRBJ1-5	TRBV4-1	-	TGCGCCAGCAGCCAAGATATGAGTCAGCCCCAGCATTTT	CASSQDMSQPQHF
TRBJ2-7	TRBV19	-	TGTGCCAGTAGTGCGTCCACCTACGAGCAGTACTTC	CASSASTYEQYF
TRBJ1-2	TRBV6-5	-	TGTGCCAGCAGTTACTCGGAGGGAGTGCAGGGCTACACCTTC	CASSYSEGVQGYTF
TRBJ1-1	TRBV25-1	-	TGTGCCAGCAGTGAATCCCCCCCCGACACTGAAGCTTTCTTT	CASSESPPDTEAFF
TRBJ2-7	TRBV6-9	-	TGTGCCAGTCAAAAGTCCTGGCAGGGATCGGCCTACGAGCAGTACTTC	CASQKSWQGSAYEQYF
TRBJ2-3	TRBV9	-	TGTGCCAGCAGCGTCGGGGGGCCCGATACGCAGTATTTT	CASSVGGPDTQYF
TRBJ1-2	TRBV28	TRBD1	TGTGCCAGCAGTCCGCCGGGACAGGGGGACTATGGCTACACCTTC	CASSPPGQGDYGYTF
TRBJ1-5	TRBV2	-	TGTGCCAGCAGTGACGGCAATCAGCCCCAGCATTTT	CASSDGNQPQHF
TRBJ2-7	TRBV7-8	-	TGTGCCAGCAGCCAGGGGCTAAACCCCTACGAGCAGTACTTC	CASSQGLNPYEQYF
TRBJ2-7	TRBV6-5	-	TGTGCCAGCAGTGAGGCGGGACCGCTCTACGAGCAGTACTTC	CASSEAGPLYEQYF
TRBJ2-1	TRBV5-1	-	TGCGCCAGCAGTTTTAACGGGGTCAACAATGAGCAGTTCTTC	CASSFNGVNNEQFF
TRBJ2-3	TRBV5-1	-	TGCGCCAGCAGCTTGGCAGGGCCAGATACGCAGTATTTT	CASSLAGPDTQYF
TRBJ2-1	TRBV27	TRBD1	TGTGCCAGCAGTTTCGAGCTCGGACAGGGCCCAAACAATGAGCAGTTCTTC	CASSFELGQGPNNEQFF
TRBJ1-6	TRBV11-2	-	TGTGCCAGCAGCTACATTAATTCACCCCTCCACTTT	CASSYINSPLHF
TRBJ1-1	TRBV5-1	TRBD1	TGCGCCAGCAGCTTAACAGGGGAGGATGAAGCTTTCTTT	CASSLTGEDEAFF
TRBJ1-1	TRBV11-3	-	TGTGCCAGCAGCCCGGGGGGAGGGGGGACTGAAGCTTTCTTT	CASSPGGGGTEAFF
TRBJ2-1	TRBV10-1	TRBD2	TGCGCCAGCAGTGACGCGGGGGGCCCCTCGAGCTCCTACAATGAGCAGTTCTTC	CASSDAGGPSSSYNEQFF
TRBJ1-6	TRBV7-2	-	TGTGCCAGCAGCTTACTTTCTACCAATTCACCCCTCCACTTT	CASSLLSTNSPLHF
TRBJ2-7	TRBV19	TRBD1	TGTGCCAGTAGTATAGAGACAGGGAGCTCCTACGAGCAGTACTTC	CASSIETGSSYEQYF
TRBJ2-5	TRBV27	TRBD1	TGTGCCAGCAGGATCTCAGGGGGCCAAGAGACCCAGTACTTC	CASRISGGQETQYF
TRBJ1-2	TRBV19	-	TGTGCCAGTAGTGCCCGGTTAAGTTTCCATGGCTACACCTTC	CASSARLSFHGYTF